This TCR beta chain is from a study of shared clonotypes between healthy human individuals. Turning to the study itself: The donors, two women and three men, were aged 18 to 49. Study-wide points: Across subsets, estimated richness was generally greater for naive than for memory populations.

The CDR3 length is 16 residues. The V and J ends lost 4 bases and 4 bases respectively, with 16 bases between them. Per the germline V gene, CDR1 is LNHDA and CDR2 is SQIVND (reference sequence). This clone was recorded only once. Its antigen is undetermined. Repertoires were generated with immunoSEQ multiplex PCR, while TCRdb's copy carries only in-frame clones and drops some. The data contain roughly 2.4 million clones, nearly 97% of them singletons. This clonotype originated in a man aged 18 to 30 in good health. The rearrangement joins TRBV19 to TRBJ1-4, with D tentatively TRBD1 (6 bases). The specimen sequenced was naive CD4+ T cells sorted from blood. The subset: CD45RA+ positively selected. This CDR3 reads CASSKPGQPFNEKLFF. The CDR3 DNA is TGTGCCAGTAGTAAACCCGGACAGCCGTTTAATGAAAAACTGTTTTTT.